This T cell receptor (beta chain) was recovered during a study of blood T cell repertoires in COVID-19. At the level of the study: Sources were T cells, B-cell-depleted T cells, or PBMCs; the material itself was cDNA or gDNA.

The V and J ends lost 6 bases and 7 bases, in that order; junction bases with no gene match: 10. Germline values: CDR1 MDHEN, CDR2 SYDVKM. The CDR3 runs to 15 residues. Authors' methods: By means of reference gene primer amplification, nucleated cell counts were estimated. Sequencing used immunoSEQ multiplex PCR; TCRdb keeps in-frame clones, though not all of them. The V and J calls and clone size are taken from that table; D and trimming were inferred from the DNA. The data contain fewer than 300,000 clones, just over 90% of them singletons. Assignment of participants to cohorts was predicated upon participant-reported clinical history.

The J gene is TRBJ1-4, the V gene TRBV28, with TRBD1 matching over 8 bases. The TCR sequence derives from a woman aged 40 to 50 with acute COVID-19. Sequencing was carried out using PBMCs or T cells enriched from blood (not recorded which). CDR3 protein: CASSGKQGVSEKLFF. For the CDR3, the DNA is TGTGCCAGCAGCGGGAAACAGGGGGTTAGTGAAAAACTGTTTTTT.